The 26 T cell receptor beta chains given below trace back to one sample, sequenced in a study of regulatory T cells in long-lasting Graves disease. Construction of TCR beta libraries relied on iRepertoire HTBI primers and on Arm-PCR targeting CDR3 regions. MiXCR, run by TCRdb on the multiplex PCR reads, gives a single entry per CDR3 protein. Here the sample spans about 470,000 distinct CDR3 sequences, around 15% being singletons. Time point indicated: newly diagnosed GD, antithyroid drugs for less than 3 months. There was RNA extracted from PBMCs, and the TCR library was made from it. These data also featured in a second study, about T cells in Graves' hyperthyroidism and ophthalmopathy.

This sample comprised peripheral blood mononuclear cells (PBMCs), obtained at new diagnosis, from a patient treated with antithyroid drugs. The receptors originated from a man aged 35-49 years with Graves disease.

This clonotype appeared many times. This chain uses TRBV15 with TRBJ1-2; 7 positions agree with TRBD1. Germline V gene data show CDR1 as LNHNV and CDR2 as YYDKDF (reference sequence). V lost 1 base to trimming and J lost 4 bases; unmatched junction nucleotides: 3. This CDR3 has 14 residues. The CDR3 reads CATSRAGTAYGYTF. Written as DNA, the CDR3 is TGTGCCACCAGCAGAGCCGGGACAGCCTATGGCTACACCTTC. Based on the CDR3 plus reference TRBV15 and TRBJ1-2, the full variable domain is DAMVIQNPRYQVTQFGKPVTLSCSQTLNHNVMYWYQQKSSQAPKLLFHYYDKDFNNEADTPDNFQSRRPNTSFCFLDIRSPGLGDTAMYLCATSRAGTAYGYTFGSGTRLTVV.

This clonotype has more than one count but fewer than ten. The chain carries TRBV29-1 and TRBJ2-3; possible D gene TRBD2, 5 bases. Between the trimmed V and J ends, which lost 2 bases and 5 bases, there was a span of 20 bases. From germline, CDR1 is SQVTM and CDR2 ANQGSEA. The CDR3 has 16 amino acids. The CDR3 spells CSVEIRRSGRGDTQYF. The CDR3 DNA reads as TGCAGCGTTGAAATAAGAAGGTCGGGCCGGGGAGATACGCAGTATTTT.

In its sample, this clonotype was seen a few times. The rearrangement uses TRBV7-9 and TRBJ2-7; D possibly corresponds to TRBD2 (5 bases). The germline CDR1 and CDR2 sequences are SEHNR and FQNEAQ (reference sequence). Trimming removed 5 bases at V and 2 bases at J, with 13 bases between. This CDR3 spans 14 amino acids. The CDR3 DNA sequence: TGTGCCAGCAGCCCTCATACTAGTACCTACGAGCAGTACTTC. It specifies CASSPHTSTYEQYF.

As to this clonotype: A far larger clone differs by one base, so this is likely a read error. The CDR3 bases are TGTGCCAGCAGCTTAGATGGGGACAATGAGCAGTTCTTC. This gives the protein CASSLDGDNEQFF. The rearrangement uses TRBV7-8 and TRBJ2-1; D not certain. Trimming shortened V by 1 base and J by 5 bases, and 6 bases separated the two germline ends. CDR1 is SGHVS, CDR2 FQNEAQ, per germline. The CDR3 runs 13 residues.

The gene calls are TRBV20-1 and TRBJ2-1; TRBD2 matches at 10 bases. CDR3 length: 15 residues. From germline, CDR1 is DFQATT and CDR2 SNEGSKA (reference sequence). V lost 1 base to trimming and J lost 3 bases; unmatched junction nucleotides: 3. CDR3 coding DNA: TGCAGTGCTAGAGTGTCTAGCGGGAGCTACAATGAGCAGTTCTTC. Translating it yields CSARVSSGSYNEQFF.

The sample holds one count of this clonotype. Here the CDR3 DNA reads TGTGCCAGCAGTGAACAGGGGGGGAACACCGGGGAGCTGTTTTTT. Translation gives CASSEQGGNTGELFF. This chain uses TRBV2 with TRBJ2-2, with D possibly TRBD1 on 7 matching bases. The CDR3 is made up of 15 amino acids. V gave up 2 bases and J gave up 1 base, with 8 bases separating them. Germline loops: CDR1 SNHLY, CDR2 FYNNEI.

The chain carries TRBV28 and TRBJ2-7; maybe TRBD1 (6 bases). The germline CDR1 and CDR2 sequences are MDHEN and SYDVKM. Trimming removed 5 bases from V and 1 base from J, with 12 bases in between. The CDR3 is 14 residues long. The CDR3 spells CASSVTGTSYEQYF. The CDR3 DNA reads TGTGCCAGCAGTGTTACCGGGACATCCTACGAGCAGTACTTC.

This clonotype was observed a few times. The CDR3 is CATPGYTGELFF. In DNA, the CDR3 is TGTGCCACCCCGGGGTACACCGGGGAGCTGTTTTTT. The chain uses TRBV7-3 and TRBJ2-2; maybe TRBD2 (5 bases). The V gene's germline CDR1 is SGHTA and CDR2 FQGTGA. V dropped 10 bases and J dropped 3 bases, with 9 bases sitting between them. The CDR3 is 12 amino acids.

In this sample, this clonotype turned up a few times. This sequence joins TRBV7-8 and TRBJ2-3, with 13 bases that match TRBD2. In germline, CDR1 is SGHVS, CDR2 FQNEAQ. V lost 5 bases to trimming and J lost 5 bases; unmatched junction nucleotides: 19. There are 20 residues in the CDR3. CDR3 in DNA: TGTGCCAGCAGCGACGGACTAGCGGGAGCCCTCCCCCGGGTCGGAGATACGCAGTATTTT. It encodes CASSDGLAGALPRVGDTQYF.

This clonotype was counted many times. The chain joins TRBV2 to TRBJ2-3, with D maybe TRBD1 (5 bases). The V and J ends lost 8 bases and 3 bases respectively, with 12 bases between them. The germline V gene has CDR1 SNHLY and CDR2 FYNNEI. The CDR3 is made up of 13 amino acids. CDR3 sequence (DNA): TGTGCCAGCGGTTCAAGGGGAACAGATACGCAGTATTTT. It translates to CASGSRGTDTQYF.

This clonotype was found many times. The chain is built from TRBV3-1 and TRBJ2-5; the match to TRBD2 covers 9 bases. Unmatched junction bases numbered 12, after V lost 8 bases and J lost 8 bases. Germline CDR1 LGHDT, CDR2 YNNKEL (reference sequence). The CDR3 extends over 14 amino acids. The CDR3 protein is CASGLLAGVETQYF. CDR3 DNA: TGTGCCAGCGGACTCTTAGCGGGAGTGGAAACCCAGTACTTC.

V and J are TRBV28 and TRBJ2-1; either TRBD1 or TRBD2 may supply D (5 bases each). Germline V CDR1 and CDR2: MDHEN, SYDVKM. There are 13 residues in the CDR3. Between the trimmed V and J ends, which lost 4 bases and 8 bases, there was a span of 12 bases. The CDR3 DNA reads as TGTGCCAGCAGTTGGGACGCCAAGGATGAGCAGTTCTTC. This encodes CASSWDAKDEQFF.

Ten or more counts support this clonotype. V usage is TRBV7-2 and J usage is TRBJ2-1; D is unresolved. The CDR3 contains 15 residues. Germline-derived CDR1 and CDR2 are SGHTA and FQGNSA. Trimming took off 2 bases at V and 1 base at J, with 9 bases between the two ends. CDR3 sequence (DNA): TGTGCCAGCAGCTTAAGTTCGAGTTCCTACAATGAGCAGTTCTTC. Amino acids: CASSLSSSSYNEQFF.

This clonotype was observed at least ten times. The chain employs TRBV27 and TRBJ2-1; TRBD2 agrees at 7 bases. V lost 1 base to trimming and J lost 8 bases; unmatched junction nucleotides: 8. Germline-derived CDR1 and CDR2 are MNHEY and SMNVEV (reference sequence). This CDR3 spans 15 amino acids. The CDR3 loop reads CASSLLAGRTYEQFF. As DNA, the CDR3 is TGTGCCAGCAGTTTATTAGCGGGCCGGACTTATGAGCAGTTCTTC.

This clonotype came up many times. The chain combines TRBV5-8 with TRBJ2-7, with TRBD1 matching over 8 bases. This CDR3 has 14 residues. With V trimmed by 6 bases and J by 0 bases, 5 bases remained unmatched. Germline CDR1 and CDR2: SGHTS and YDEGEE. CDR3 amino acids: CASIRTGSSYEQYF. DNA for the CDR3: TGTGCCAGCATCCGGACAGGGAGCTCCTACGAGCAGTACTTC.

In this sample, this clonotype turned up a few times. CDR3 sequence (DNA): TGTGCCACCAGTCTTGGAGGGGTAGCGGGAGGAGAGACCCAGTACTTC. Amino acids: CATSLGGVAGGETQYF. The chain links TRBV24-1 to TRBJ2-5, with 10 bases fitting TRBD2. Germline V gene sequence: CDR1 KGHDR, CDR2 SFDVKD. The CDR3 is made up of 16 amino acids. V lost 6 bases to trimming and J lost 4 bases; unmatched junction nucleotides: 10.

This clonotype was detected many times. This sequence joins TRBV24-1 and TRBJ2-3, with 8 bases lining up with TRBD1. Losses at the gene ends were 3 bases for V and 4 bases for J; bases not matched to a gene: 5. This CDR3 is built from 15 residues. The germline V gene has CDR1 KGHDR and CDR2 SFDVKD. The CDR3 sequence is CATSDARGLADTQYF. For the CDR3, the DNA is TGTGCCACCAGTGATGCCAGGGGGCTCGCAGATACGCAGTATTTT.

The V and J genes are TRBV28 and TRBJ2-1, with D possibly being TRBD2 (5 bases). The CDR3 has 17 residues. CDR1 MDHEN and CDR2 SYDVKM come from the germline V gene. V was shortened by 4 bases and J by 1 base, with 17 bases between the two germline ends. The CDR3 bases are TGTGCCAGCAGTTCCCCCTCCACTAGTAGGTCCTACAATGAGCAGTTCTTC. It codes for CASSSPSTSRSYNEQFF.

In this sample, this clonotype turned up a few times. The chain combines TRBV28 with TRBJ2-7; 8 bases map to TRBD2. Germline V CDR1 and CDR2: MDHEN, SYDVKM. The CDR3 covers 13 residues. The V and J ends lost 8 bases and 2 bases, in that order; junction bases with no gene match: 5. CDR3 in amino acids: CASCSSGTYEQYF. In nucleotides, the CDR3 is TGTGCCAGCTGTAGTAGCGGGACCTACGAGCAGTACTTC.

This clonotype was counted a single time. CDR3 sequence (DNA): TGTGCCAGCAGTGGAACGACAGGGATCACCGATTCACCCCTCCACTTT. Protein sequence: CASSGTTGITDSPLHF. The chain is built from TRBV6-1 and TRBJ1-6; 7 bases are a match to TRBD1. This CDR3 spans 16 amino acids. Germline V gene lookup returns CDR1 MNHNS and CDR2 SASEGT. Trimming cost V 4 bases and J 8 bases; bases outside gene matches: 11.

The CDR3 nucleotides read TGCGCCAGCACCCTAGCGGGGGATTACAATGAGCAGTTCTTC. Translating gives CASTLAGDYNEQFF. The chain is built from TRBV5-1 and TRBJ2-1, with 10 bases that match TRBD2. Unmatched junction bases numbered 4, after V lost 6 bases and J lost 4 bases. The CDR3 sequence is 14 residues long. Germline CDR1 is SGHRS and CDR2 is YFSETQ.

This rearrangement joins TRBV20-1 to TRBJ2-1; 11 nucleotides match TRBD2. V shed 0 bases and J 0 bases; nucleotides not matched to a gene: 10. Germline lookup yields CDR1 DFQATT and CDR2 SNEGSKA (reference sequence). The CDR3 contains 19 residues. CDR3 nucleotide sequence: TGCAGTGCTAGAGATAGGGGGACTAGCGGAGAGAGCTCCTACAATGAGCAGTTCTTC. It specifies CSARDRGTSGESSYNEQFF.

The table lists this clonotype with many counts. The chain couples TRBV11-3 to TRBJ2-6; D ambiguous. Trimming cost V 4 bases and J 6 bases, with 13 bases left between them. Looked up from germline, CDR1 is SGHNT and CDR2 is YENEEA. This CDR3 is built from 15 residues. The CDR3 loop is CASSSLVHQANVLTF. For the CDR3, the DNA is TGTGCCAGCAGCTCCCTCGTCCATCAGGCCAACGTCCTGACTTTC.

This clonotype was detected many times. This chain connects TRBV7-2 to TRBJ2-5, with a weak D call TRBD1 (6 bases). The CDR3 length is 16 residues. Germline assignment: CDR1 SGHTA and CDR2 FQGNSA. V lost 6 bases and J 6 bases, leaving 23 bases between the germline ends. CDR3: CASSPQGAGAKKTQYF. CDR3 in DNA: TGTGCCAGCAGTCCTCAAGGGGCAGGGGCTAAGAAGACCCAGTACTTC.

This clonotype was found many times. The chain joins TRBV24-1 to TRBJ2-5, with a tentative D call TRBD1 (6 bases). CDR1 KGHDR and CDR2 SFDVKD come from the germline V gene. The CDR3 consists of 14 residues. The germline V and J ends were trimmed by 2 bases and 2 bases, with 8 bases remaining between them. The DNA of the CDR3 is TGTGCCACCAGTGATTGGACAGATCAAGAGACCCAGTACTTC. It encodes CATSDWTDQETQYF.

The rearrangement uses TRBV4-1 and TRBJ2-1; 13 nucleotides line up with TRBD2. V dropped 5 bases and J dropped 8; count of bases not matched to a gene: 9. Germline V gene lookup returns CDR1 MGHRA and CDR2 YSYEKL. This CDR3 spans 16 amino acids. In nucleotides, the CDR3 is TGCGCCAGCAGCTATAGACTAGCGGGAGGTTACGATGAGCAGTTCTTC. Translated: CASSYRLAGGYDEQFF.